Each of the 4 T cell receptor beta chains below was sequenced from the same sample in a study of shared clonotypes between healthy human individuals. The repertoire was sequenced with immunoSEQ multiplex PCR; TCRdb's copy has only in-frame clones and lacks some. The data hold over a million clones, with around 78% observed a single time. What was sequenced was memory CD4+ T cells from PBMCs. As for subset: CD45RA-negative fraction. The receptors here all came from a man aged 18 to 29 in good health. Some clones in this sample may be carry-over from other donors' samples.

This chain joins TRBV28 and TRBJ2-5; D ambiguous. The end of the DNA is better explained by TRBJ2-7, so the J call may be wrong. Germline V gives CDR1 MDHEN, CDR2 SYDVKM. The CDR3 runs 14 residues. CDR3 amino acids: CASMYGGSTYEQYF. The CDR3 DNA follows: TGTGCCAGCATGTATGGCGGATCCACCTACGAGCAGTACTTC.

The V gene is TRBV19, the J gene TRBJ2-6; D is ambiguous. The CDR3 covers 16 residues. Germline loops: CDR1 LNHDA, CDR2 SQIVND (reference sequence). Trimming removed 4 bases at V and 0 bases at J, with 10 bases between. The CDR3 bases are TGTGCCAGTAGTACTCGACGGCCCTCTGGGGCCAACGTCCTGACTTTC. Residues: CASSTRRPSGANVLTF.

About this clone itself: The sample holds other DNA sequences that translate to the same CDR3. The V gene is TRBV6-6, the J gene TRBJ1-1, with D unclear. The V and J ends lost 2 bases and 5 bases respectively, with 6 bases between them. The CDR3 has 12 residues. Germline V gene lookup returns CDR1 MNHNY and CDR2 SVGAGI (reference sequence). Here the CDR3 DNA reads TGTGCCAGCAGTTACAGGGAGACTGAAGCTTTCTTT. This gives the protein CASSYRETEAFF.

The chain employs TRBV7-3 and TRBJ2-7, with D perhaps matching TRBD2 (6 bases). The CDR3 totals 17 residues. Trimming removed 2 bases from V and 4 bases from J, with 21 bases in between. In germline, CDR1 is SGHTA, CDR2 FQGTGA. The CDR3: CASSLEVRSSRGYEQYF. Here the CDR3 DNA reads TGTGCCAGCAGCTTAGAAGTTAGGTCTTCGCGGGGTTACGAGCAGTACTTC.